The 3 T cell receptor beta chains below were found in one sample sequenced in a study of patients and donors after allogeneic stem cell transplantation. One entry per CDR3 protein, called by TCRdb with MiXCR from the RT-PCR reads. The sample shows over 150,000 distinct CDR3 sequences, around two fifths of them seen only once. Sequenced: blood, either unsorted or a sorted T cell fraction (not recorded which). The receptors were gathered from a human donor who was either an allogeneic HSCT recipient or a stem cell or donor lymphocyte infusion donor (not recorded which). It is not recorded whose cells these are; they may come from a transplant donor.

This clonotype turned up a few times. The chain is built from TRBV4-1 and TRBJ1-2; 9 nucleotides agree with TRBD1. V was clipped by 0 bases and J by 2 bases; unmatched bases: 13. The CDR3 covers 19 residues. The germline gives CDR1 MGHRA, CDR2 YSYEKL. CDR3 loop: CASSQDERDRAQWNYGYTF. The DNA of the CDR3 is TGCGCCAGCAGCCAAGATGAGAGGGACAGGGCCCAGTGGAACTATGGCTACACCTTC.

The chain combines TRBV6-5 with TRBJ2-1, with 8 bases lining up with TRBD2. The CDR3 spans 17 residues. V shed 2 bases and J 6 bases; nucleotides not matched to a gene: 12. In germline, CDR1 is MNHEY, CDR2 SVGAGI. CDR3 nucleotide sequence: TGTGCCAGCAGTTACAAACCTCTAGCGGGTCTGCTCAATGAGCAGTTCTTC. It is translated as CASSYKPLAGLLNEQFF.

The J gene is TRBJ1-1, the V gene TRBV27, with 8 bases identical to TRBD1. The CDR3 loop spans 14 amino acids. Trimming cost V 3 bases and J 6 bases; bases outside gene matches: 6. Germline values: CDR1 MNHEY, CDR2 SMNVEV (reference sequence). The CDR3 DNA sequence: TGTGCCAGCAGTTTTCTGGACAGGGAATCTGAAGCTTTCTTT. This encodes CASSFLDRESEAFF.